This T cell receptor (beta chain) was documented in a study of T cell responses to AZD1222 COVID-19 vaccine. Study outcomes and limitations: Spike-specific TCR depth and breadth grew after two AZD1222 doses.

Note on this clone: Its target is not known.

Trimming left V 3 bases short and J 2 bases short, with 8 bases between. Germline-derived CDR1 and CDR2 are MDHEN and SYDVKM. The CDR3 has 14 amino acids. The assay was immunoSEQ multiplex PCR, and TCRdb's table has in-frame clones only and misses some. The sample carries approximately 130,000 clones, 70% to 90% recorded once. Here the sequenced sample was peripheral blood, taken on day 0 of AZD1222 vaccination. The chain combines TRBV28 with TRBJ1-5; D may be TRBD1 (5 bases). The source is an adult in good health. In DNA form, the CDR3 reads TGTGCCAGCAGTTTTTGGGGGGGCAATCAGCCCCAGCATTTT. Translation gives CASSFWGGNQPQHF.